These 20 T cell receptor beta chains were all obtained from the same sample, sequenced in a study of blood T cell repertoires in COVID-19 (dated by TCRdb to 2018 to 2020). Receptor libraries were prepared by the immunoSEQ multiplex PCR assay. TCRdb obtained this table from immuneACCESS and retained in-frame rearrangements with V and J assigned. These tables miss some clones; where compared with another copy, unresolved V genes account for less than half of the shortfall, and the remainder is unexplained. Counted in this sample were 100,000 to 150,000 clones; around 88% of them appeared once. The ten largest clones represent around 4.5% of the sample. The sequenced sample consisted of peripheral blood. The source of these receptors is a man aged 55-75 years with COVID-19, enrolled during active disease.

The chain uses TRBV2 and TRBJ2-3; 8 bases fit TRBD2. The CDR3 length is 15 residues. V trimming: 7 bases; J trimming: 4 bases; junction bases outside the gene matches: 10. The V gene's germline CDR1 is SNHLY and CDR2 FYNNEI. This chain's CDR3 is CASIPLAGRADTQYF. CDR3 sequence (DNA): TGTGCCAGCATTCCATTAGCGGGGAGGGCAGATACGCAGTATTTT.

V and J are TRBV27 and TRBJ1-5; TRBD1 is a possible D gene (5 bases). Per germline, CDR1 MNHEY and CDR2 SMNVEV (reference sequence). V was clipped by 3 bases and J by 5 bases, with 8 bases between them. This CDR3 comprises 13 residues. The DNA of the CDR3 is TGTGCCAGCAGTTTCAGGGAGGATCAGCCCCAGCATTTT. Protein product: CASSFREDQPQHF.

The CDR3 nucleotides read TGTGCCAGCAGCCAAAAAGGACAGGGTAGGTACGAGCAGTACTTC. Translation: CASSQKGQGRYEQYF. The J gene is TRBJ2-7, the V gene TRBV3-1 (or the pseudogene TRBV3-2); TRBD1 agrees at 8 bases. The V gene's germline CDR1 is LGHDT and CDR2 YNNKEL (reference sequence). The CDR3 sequence is 15 residues long. V shed 2 bases and J 4 bases; nucleotides not matched to a gene: 7.

The chain carries TRBV30 and TRBJ2-2; 8 bases align to TRBD2. Germline CDR1 and CDR2: GTSNPN and SVGIG (reference sequence). The CDR3 spans 14 residues. Trimming cost V 4 bases and J 1 base; bases outside gene matches: 2. The CDR3 reads CAWKTSGNTGELFF. The CDR3 DNA sequence: TGTGCCTGGAAAACTAGCGGGAACACCGGGGAGCTGTTTTTT.

CDR3 nucleotides: TGTGCCAGCAGAGCCCGGGAGGCCTGGGGCTACACCTTC. Translated, it gives CASRAREAWGYTF. V is TRBV12-3 or TRBV12-4 and J is TRBJ1-2; D unresolved. Trimming took off 6 bases at V and 8 bases at J, with 16 bases between the two ends. The CDR3 sequence is 13 residues long.

V and J are TRBV5-8 and TRBJ1-2; D is possibly TRBD1 (6 bases). The CDR3 sequence is 13 residues long. In germline, CDR1 is SGHTS, CDR2 YDEGEE. V was cut by 6 bases and J by 6 bases, with 15 bases left in between. CDR3 region: CASIYRDRNGYTF. CDR3 DNA sequence: TGTGCCAGCATCTACAGGGATCGCAATGGCTACACCTTC.

The V gene is TRBV18, the J gene TRBJ1-5; D is uncertain. V dropped 3 bases and J dropped 4 bases, with 13 bases sitting between them. The CDR3 loop spans 15 amino acids. Germline loops: CDR1 KGHSH, CDR2 LQKENI. The CDR3 protein is CASSPAGSSNQPQHF. The CDR3 DNA reads TGTGCCAGCTCACCGGCGGGGAGTAGTAATCAGCCCCAGCATTTT.

V usage is TRBV6-4 and J usage is TRBJ1-2; D unclear. V was cut by 3 bases and J by 7 bases, with 12 bases left in between. The germline CDR1 and CDR2 sequences are MRHNA and SNTAGT. The CDR3 covers 13 residues. CDR3 nucleotides: TGTGCCAGCAGTGATCCCTGGTCGGGTGGCTACACCTTC. It specifies CASSDPWSGGYTF.

The chain has TRBV5-1 and TRBJ2-2, with 8 positions matching TRBD1. The CDR3 loop spans 17 amino acids. Germline V gene sequence: CDR1 SGHRS, CDR2 YFSETQ. The V segment lost 1 base and the J segment 0 bases; nucleotides outside the gene matches: 5. CDR3 region: CASSLQGTGANTGELFF. The CDR3 DNA reads TGCGCCAGCAGCTTGCAAGGGACAGGCGCGAACACCGGGGAGCTGTTTTTT. The full variable domain, completed using reference TRBV5-1 and TRBJ2-2, is KAGVTQTPRYLIKTRGQQVTLSCSPISGHRSVSWYQQTPGQGLQFLFEYFSETQRNKGNFPGRFSGRQFSNSRSEMNVSTLELGDSALYLCASSLQGTGANTGELFFGEGSRLTVL.

The rearrangement uses TRBV5-8 and TRBJ1-6; TRBD1 aligns across 9 bases. The CDR3 length is 16 residues. Germline V gene lookup returns CDR1 SGHTS and CDR2 YDEGEE. Trimming at V came to 2 bases and at J to 7 bases, leaving 7 bases not matched to a gene. CDR3 region: CASSFRTGAGNSPLHF. In DNA, the CDR3 is TGTGCCAGCAGCTTCCGGACAGGGGCGGGAAATTCACCCCTCCACTTT.

The genes are TRBV5-4 and TRBJ2-5, with 11 positions matching TRBD1. Germline CDR1 SGHNT, CDR2 YYREEE (reference sequence). CDR3 length equals 15 residues. Losses at the gene ends were 4 bases for V and 3 bases for J; bases not matched to a gene: 5. CDR3: CASSTGDRGKETQYF. CDR3 coding DNA: TGTGCCAGCAGCACGGGGGACAGGGGGAAAGAGACCCAGTACTTC. Drawing the rest from reference TRBV5-4 and TRBJ2-5, the complete variable domain is ETGVTQSPTHLIKTRGQQVTLRCSSQSGHNTVSWYQQALGQGPQFIFQYYREEENGRGNFPPRFSGLQFPNYSSELNVNALELDDSALYLCASSTGDRGKETQYFGPGTRLLVL.

This clone was observed a handful of times. The genes are TRBV5-4 and TRBJ1-2; possibly TRBD1 for D (5 bases). Germline CDR1 and CDR2: SGHNT and YYREEE (reference sequence). The CDR3 consists of 15 residues. With 0 bases removed from V and 8 bases from J, the gap between germline ends came to 17 bases. CDR3 DNA: TGTGCCAGCAGCTTGGCAGTAGGACAACGCGGAGGCTACACCTTC. Amino acids: CASSLAVGQRGGYTF.

The chain recombines TRBV9 with TRBJ1-3, with 8 bases fitting TRBD1. The CDR3 length is 15 residues. V was clipped by 4 bases and J by 4 bases; unmatched bases: 7. Germline lookup yields CDR1 SGDLS and CDR2 YYNGEE. The chain's CDR3 is CASSPRTGTGNTIYF. Written as DNA, the CDR3 is TGTGCCAGCAGCCCGAGGACAGGGACAGGAAACACCATATATTTT.

The chain has TRBV7-3 and TRBJ1-3; 7 bases map to TRBD1. Looked up from germline, CDR1 is SGHTA and CDR2 is FQGTGA. Germline trimming cut 5 bases from V and 4 bases from J; bases unmatched to any gene: 11. The CDR3 covers 16 residues. The CDR3, as DNA: TGTGCCAGCAGCCCTAAAGACAGGGCAGCGGGAAACACCATATATTTT. It is translated as CASSPKDRAAGNTIYF.

This rearrangement joins TRBV11-2 to TRBJ1-2; a weak D match, TRBD1 (6 bases). This CDR3 spans 17 amino acids. Germline V gene sequence: CDR1 SGHAT, CDR2 FQNNGV. V lost 0 bases, J lost 1 base, and 15 bases lay in between. The CDR3 DNA follows: TGTGCCAGCAGCTTAGACGCACCGACAGGTTATAACTATGGCTACACCTTC. This sequence encodes CASSLDAPTGYNYGYTF.

The chain employs TRBV10-2 and TRBJ1-2; D call uncertain. Germline assignment: CDR1 WSHSY and CDR2 SAAADI. V lost 6 bases and J lost 4, with 6 bases in between. This CDR3 comprises 11 residues. CDR3 residues: CASSTSYGYTF. The CDR3 DNA is TGCGCCAGCAGCACTAGCTATGGCTACACCTTC.

This clone has only a few counts. The V call is TRBV28, the J call TRBJ2-1, with 9 bases lining up with TRBD2. Trimming removed 8 bases from V and 3 bases from J; junction bases left unmatched: 8. The CDR3 totals 15 residues. In germline, CDR1 is MDHEN, CDR2 SYDVKM. The CDR3 region has the DNA TGTGCCAGCGGGGTTTTGACTAGCGGCTACAATGAGCAGTTCTTC. It is translated as CASGVLTSGYNEQFF.

The chain uses TRBV4-3 and TRBJ1-6; maybe TRBD1 (5 bases). The CDR3 is 13 amino acids. Per germline, CDR1 LGHNA and CDR2 YSLEER. The ends were cut back, 0 bases at V and 8 bases at J, with 5 bases in the middle. CDR3 sequence: CASSQEGHSPLHF. The CDR3 region has the DNA TGCGCCAGCAGCCAAGAGGGGCATTCACCCCTCCACTTT.

The chain has TRBV9 and TRBJ1-5, with no clear D. This CDR3 contains 14 residues. Germline CDR1 SGDLS, CDR2 YYNGEE. Trimming removed 0 bases at V and 7 bases at J, with 11 bases between. CDR3 bases: TGTGCCAGCAGCGTAGGAGGGTATGGGCAGCCCCAGCATTTT. This translates into CASSVGGYGQPQHF.

This chain joins TRBV5-4 and TRBJ2-7, with 9 bases aligning to TRBD1. After removal of 1 base from V and 5 bases from J, the junction contained 10 bases not matched to a gene. Germline lookup yields CDR1 SGHNT and CDR2 YYREEE (reference sequence). This CDR3 has 16 amino acids. The CDR3 loop is CASSLIGGQGGNEQYF. CDR3 sequence (DNA): TGTGCCAGCAGCTTGATTGGGGGACAGGGAGGCAACGAGCAGTACTTC.